These 15 T cell receptor beta chains originate from one sample sequenced in a study of blood T cell repertoires in COVID-19. Sequenced by immunoSEQ multiplex PCR; TCRdb stores in-frame clones only, minus some. The repertoire holds approximately 76,000 clones, about 89% seen once, with around 1.9% in the top ten. Sequenced input: peripheral blood. The receptor source for this set is a woman between 55 and 75 years old with acute or convalescent COVID-19.

The chain combines TRBV28 with TRBJ1-3; D gene ambiguous. V was cut by 2 bases and J by 0 bases, with 11 bases left in between. From germline, CDR1 is MDHEN and CDR2 SYDVKM. The CDR3 covers 16 residues. DNA for the CDR3: TGTGCCAGCAGTTTACAGGCGCCGACCTCTGGAAACACCATATATTTT. The encoded protein is CASSLQAPTSGNTIYF.

The chain carries TRBV28 and TRBJ1-2; TRBD1 might be the D (5 bases). V lost 0 bases and J lost 8, with 10 bases in between. The germline V gene has CDR1 MDHEN and CDR2 SYDVKM. The CDR3 has 13 residues. This CDR3 reads CASSLWQGSGYTF. In DNA form, the CDR3 reads TGTGCCAGCAGTTTATGGCAGGGAAGCGGCTACACCTTC.

The chain uses TRBV18 and TRBJ2-1; 9 bases fit TRBD2. The junction had 6 bases not matched to a gene; V was cut back by 2 bases and J by 7 bases. The CDR3 has 15 residues. Germline V gene sequence: CDR1 KGHSH, CDR2 LQKENI. CDR3: CASSPSGRLSNEQFF. CDR3 DNA: TGTGCCAGCTCACCAAGCGGGAGGCTCAGTAATGAGCAGTTCTTC.

The CDR3 here is CASSYRQGQETQYF. The CDR3, as DNA: TGTGCCAGCAGTTATAGACAGGGCCAAGAGACCCAGTACTTC. The chain recombines TRBV3-1 (or the pseudogene TRBV3-2) with TRBJ2-5, with 7 bases that match TRBD1. CDR3 size: 14 residues. V lost 6 bases, J lost 1 base, and 5 bases stayed unmatched. CDR1 is LGHDT, CDR2 YNNKEL, per germline (reference sequence).

The J gene is TRBJ1-1, the V gene TRBV18; D is unresolved. The germline V gene encodes CDR1 KGHSH and CDR2 LQKENI. Trimming stripped 3 bases from V and 1 base from J, with 6 bases between. The CDR3 covers 13 residues. CDR3: CASSPPSNTEAFF. The CDR3 DNA is TGTGCCAGCTCACCCCCCTCGAACACTGAAGCTTTCTTT.

The chain links TRBV3-1 (or the pseudogene TRBV3-2) to TRBJ2-5, with TRBD1 identical over 9 bases. Germline V gives CDR1 LGHDT, CDR2 YNNKEL (reference sequence). V dropped 4 bases and J dropped 2; count of bases not matched to a gene: 5. The CDR3 runs 15 residues. DNA for the CDR3: TGTGCCAGCAGCCCGACAGGGGGTGTTCAAGAGACCCAGTACTTC. The encoded protein is CASSPTGGVQETQYF.

J is TRBJ1-3 and V is TRBV5-6; possible D gene TRBD1, 5 bases. Trimming pared 0 bases from V and 0 bases from J, leaving 7 bases between. CDR1 SGHDT and CDR2 YYEEEE come from the germline V gene. CDR3 size: 15 residues. The CDR3 DNA follows: TGTGCCAGCAGCTTGGGGGGCCTCTCTGGAAACACCATATATTTT. Translation gives CASSLGGLSGNTIYF.

The chain links TRBV27 to TRBJ1-1, with 8 bases identical to TRBD1. The CDR3 totals 14 residues. Per the germline V gene, CDR1 is MNHEY and CDR2 is SMNVEV (reference sequence). The V gene end was trimmed by 6 bases and the J gene end by 4 bases; junction bases not matched to a gene: 7. CDR3 coding DNA: TGTGCCAGCAGAGGACAGGGACAATTCACTGAAGCTTTCTTT. Translated, it gives CASRGQGQFTEAFF.

The gene calls are TRBV11-2 and TRBJ2-7, with D perhaps matching TRBD2 (6 bases). V lost 1 base and J lost 2, with 9 bases in between. The CDR3 is 14 amino acids. Germline CDR1 is SGHAT and CDR2 is FQNNGV. DNA of the CDR3: TGTGCCAGCAGCTTAGTTAGCGGAACCTACGAGCAGTACTTC. Encoded protein: CASSLVSGTYEQYF.

This chain links TRBV27 with TRBJ2-5; 8 nucleotides agree with TRBD1. The germline gives CDR1 MNHEY, CDR2 SMNVEV (reference sequence). CDR3 size: 14 residues. V was clipped by 5 bases and J by 5 bases; unmatched bases: 7. CDR3 sequence: CASSSRTGTETQYF. The CDR3 DNA reads as TGTGCCAGCAGTAGCCGGACAGGGACTGAGACCCAGTACTTC.

The chain combines TRBV28 with TRBJ2-5, with 9 bases fitting TRBD1. V was pared by 6 bases and J by 5 bases, with 7 bases of the junction left unmatched. CDR3 length: 14 residues. Germline-derived CDR1 and CDR2 are MDHEN and SYDVKM. CDR3 residues: CASRSQGAGETQYF. CDR3 DNA: TGTGCCAGCAGATCACAGGGGGCGGGGGAGACCCAGTACTTC. Filled out from reference TRBV28 and TRBJ2-5, the complete variable domain reads DVKVTQSSRYLVKRTGEKVFLECVQDMDHENMFWYRQDPGLGLRLIYFSYDVKMKEKGDIPEGYSVSREKKERFSLILESASTNQTSMYLCASRSQGAGETQYFGPGTRLLVL.

The genes are TRBV7-2 and TRBJ1-1; a weak D match, TRBD1 (6 bases). This CDR3 has 14 amino acids. The V gene's germline CDR1 is SGHTA and CDR2 FQGNSA. The V end was cut by 3 bases, the J end by 7 bases, with 15 bases between. This chain's CDR3 is CASSLDSYSYEAFF. The DNA of the CDR3 is TGTGCCAGCAGCTTGGACAGCTACTCTTATGAAGCTTTCTTT.

V usage is TRBV7-2 and J usage is TRBJ2-7; D gene uncertain. Germline CDR1 and CDR2: SGHTA and FQGNSA. The V gene lost 3 bases and the J gene lost 0 bases, with 12 bases spanning the gap. This CDR3 is 15 amino acids long. As DNA, the CDR3 is TGTGCCAGCAGCTTCTCACTCGTGAGCTCCTACGAGCAGTACTTC. Its protein is CASSFSLVSSYEQYF.

The chain combines TRBV24-1 with TRBJ2-2; D may be TRBD2 (5 bases). V lost 9 bases and J 6 bases, leaving 16 bases between the germline ends. CDR1 and CDR2 from the germline V gene are KGHDR and SFDVKD. This CDR3 region has 14 residues. CDR3 DNA sequence: TGTGCCACCCCGCGGGCTGTAGGTTCCGGGGAGCTGTTTTTT. Encoded protein: CATPRAVGSGELFF.

The V call is TRBV10-3, the J call TRBJ2-3; 7 nucleotides match TRBD2. Unmatched junction bases numbered 16, after V lost 11 bases and J lost 5 bases. The CDR3 consists of 15 residues. Per the germline V gene, CDR1 is ENHRY and CDR2 is SYGVKD. The chain's CDR3 is CASTKREGGGDTQYF. CDR3 in DNA: TGTGCCTCGACCAAGCGGGAAGGCGGTGGAGATACGCAGTATTTT.